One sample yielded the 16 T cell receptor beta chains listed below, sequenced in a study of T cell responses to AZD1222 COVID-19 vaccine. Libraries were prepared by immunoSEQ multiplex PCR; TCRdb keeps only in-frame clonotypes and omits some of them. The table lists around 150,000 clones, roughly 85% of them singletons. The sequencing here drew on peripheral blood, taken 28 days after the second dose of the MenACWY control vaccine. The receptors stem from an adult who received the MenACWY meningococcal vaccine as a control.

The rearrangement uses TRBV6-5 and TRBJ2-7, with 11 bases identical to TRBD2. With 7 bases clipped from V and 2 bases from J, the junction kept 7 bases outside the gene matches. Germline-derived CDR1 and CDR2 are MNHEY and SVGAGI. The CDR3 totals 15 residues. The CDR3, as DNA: TGTGCCAGCAACTGGGGGACTAGCGGCGCCTACGAGCAGTACGTC. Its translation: CASNWGTSGAYEQYV.

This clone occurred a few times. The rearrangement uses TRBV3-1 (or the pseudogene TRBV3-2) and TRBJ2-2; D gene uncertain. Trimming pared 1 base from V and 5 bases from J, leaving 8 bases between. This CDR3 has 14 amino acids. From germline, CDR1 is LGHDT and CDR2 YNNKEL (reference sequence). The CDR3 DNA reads TGTGCCAGCAGCCAAGCAGGTGGAACCGGGGAGCTGTTTTTT. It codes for CASSQAGGTGELFF.

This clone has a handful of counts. Written as DNA, the CDR3 is TGTGCCAGTAGTATAGTCCAGGGGGCGTCCTACGAGCAGTACTTC. Translating it yields CASSIVQGASYEQYF. The chain combines TRBV19 with TRBJ2-7, with 8 nucleotides matching TRBD1. Germline V CDR1 and CDR2: LNHDA, SQIVND (reference sequence). Trimming cost V 1 base and J 1 base; bases outside gene matches: 3. This CDR3 spans 15 amino acids.

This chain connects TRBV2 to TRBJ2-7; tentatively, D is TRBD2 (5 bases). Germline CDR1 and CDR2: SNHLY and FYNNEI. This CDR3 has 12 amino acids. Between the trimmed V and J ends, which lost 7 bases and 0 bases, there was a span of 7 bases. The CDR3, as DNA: TGTGCCAGCACGGGGAGCTCCTACGAGCAGTACTTC. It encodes CASTGSSYEQYF. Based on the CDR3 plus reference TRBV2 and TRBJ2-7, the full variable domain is EPEVTQTPSHQVTQMGQEVILRCVPISNHLYFYWYRQILGQKVEFLVSFYNNEISEKSEIFDDQFSVERPDGSNFTLKIRSTKLEDSAMYFCASTGSSYEQYFGPGTRLTVT.

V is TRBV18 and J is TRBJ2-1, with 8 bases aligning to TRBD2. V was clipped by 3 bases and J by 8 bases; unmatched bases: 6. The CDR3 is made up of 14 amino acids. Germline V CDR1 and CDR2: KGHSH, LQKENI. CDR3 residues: CASSPASGHDEQFF. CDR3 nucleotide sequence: TGTGCCAGCTCACCGGCTAGCGGGCACGATGAGCAGTTCTTC. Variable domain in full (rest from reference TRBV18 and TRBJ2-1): NAGVMQNPRHLVRRRGQEARLRCSPMKGHSHVYWYRQLPEEGLKFMVYLQKENIIDESGMPKERFSAEFPKEGPSILRIQQVVRGDSAAYFCASSPASGHDEQFFGPGTRLTVL.

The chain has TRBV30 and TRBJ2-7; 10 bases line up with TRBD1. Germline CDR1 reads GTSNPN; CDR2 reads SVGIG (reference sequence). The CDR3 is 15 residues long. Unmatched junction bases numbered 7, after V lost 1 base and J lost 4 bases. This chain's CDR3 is CAWSAPGQGKYEQYF. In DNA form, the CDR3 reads TGTGCCTGGAGTGCGCCGGGACAGGGGAAATACGAGCAGTACTTC.

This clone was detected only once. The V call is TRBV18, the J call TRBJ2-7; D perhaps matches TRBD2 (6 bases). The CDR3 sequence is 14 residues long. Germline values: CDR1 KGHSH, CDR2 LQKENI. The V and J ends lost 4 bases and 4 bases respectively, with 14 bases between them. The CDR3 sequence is CASSREAGWYEQYV. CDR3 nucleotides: TGTGCCAGCTCACGGGAGGCAGGGTGGTACGAGCAGTACGTC.

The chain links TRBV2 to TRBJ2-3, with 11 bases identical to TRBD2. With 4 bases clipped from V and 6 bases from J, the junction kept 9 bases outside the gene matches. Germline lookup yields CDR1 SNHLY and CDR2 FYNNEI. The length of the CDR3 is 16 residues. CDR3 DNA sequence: TGTGCCAGCAGTGCCGGACTAGCGGGTTTTGGGGATACGCAGTATTTT. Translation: CASSAGLAGFGDTQYF.

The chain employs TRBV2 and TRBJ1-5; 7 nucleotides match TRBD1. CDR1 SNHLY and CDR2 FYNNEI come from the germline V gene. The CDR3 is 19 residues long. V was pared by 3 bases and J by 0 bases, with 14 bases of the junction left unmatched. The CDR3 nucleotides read TGTGCCAGCAGTGACCTGACCGGGACAGTGAGTTATAGCAATCAGCCCCAGCATTTT. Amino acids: CASSDLTGTVSYSNQPQHF.

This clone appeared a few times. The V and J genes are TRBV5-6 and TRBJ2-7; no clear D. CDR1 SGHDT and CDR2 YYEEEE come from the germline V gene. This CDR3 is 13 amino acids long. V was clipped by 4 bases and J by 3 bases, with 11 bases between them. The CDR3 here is CASSKKGNYEQYV. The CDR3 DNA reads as TGTGCCAGCAGCAAAAAGGGCAACTACGAGCAGTACGTC.

The CDR3 sequence: CASSDTGGDNQPQHF. The CDR3 nucleotides are TGCGCCAGCAGCGATACGGGAGGGGACAATCAGCCCCAGCATTTT. The chain combines TRBV5-1 with TRBJ1-5; the D gene is possibly TRBD1 (5 bases). CDR1 SGHRS and CDR2 YFSETQ come from the germline V gene. Between the trimmed V and J ends, which lost 4 bases and 3 bases, there was a span of 14 bases. The CDR3 has 15 amino acids.

This CDR3 reads CASGFYGGGLYEQYV. For the CDR3, the DNA is TGTGCTAGTGGTTTTTATGGGGGGGGCCTCTACGAGCAGTACGTC. The chain joins TRBV12-5 to TRBJ2-7, with D perhaps TRBD2 (7 bases). Trimming left V 3 bases short and J 3 bases short, with 15 bases between. The CDR3 runs to 15 residues. CDR1 is LGHNT, CDR2 FRNRAP, per germline.

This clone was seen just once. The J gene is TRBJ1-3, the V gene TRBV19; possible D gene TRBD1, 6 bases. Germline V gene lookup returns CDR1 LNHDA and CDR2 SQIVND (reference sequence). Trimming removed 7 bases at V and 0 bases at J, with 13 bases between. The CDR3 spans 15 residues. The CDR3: CASTPRQVSGNTIYF. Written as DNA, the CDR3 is TGTGCCAGTACCCCTCGACAGGTCTCTGGAAACACCATATATTTT.

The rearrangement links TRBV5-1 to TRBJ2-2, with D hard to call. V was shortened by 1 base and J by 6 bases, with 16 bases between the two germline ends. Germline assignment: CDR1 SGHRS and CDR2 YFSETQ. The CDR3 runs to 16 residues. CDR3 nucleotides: TGCGCCAGCAGCTTGTATACCCCGACCCTGCCCGGGGAGCTGTTTTTT. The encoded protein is CASSLYTPTLPGELFF.

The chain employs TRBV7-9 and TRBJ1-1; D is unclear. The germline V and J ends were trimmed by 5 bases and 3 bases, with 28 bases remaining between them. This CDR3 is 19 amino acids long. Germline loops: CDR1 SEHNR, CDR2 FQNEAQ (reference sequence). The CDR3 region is CASSGRLISGFEFDTEAFF. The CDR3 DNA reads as TGTGCCAGCAGCGGGCGTTTGATCTCGGGGTTTGAATTCGACACTGAAGCTTTCTTT.

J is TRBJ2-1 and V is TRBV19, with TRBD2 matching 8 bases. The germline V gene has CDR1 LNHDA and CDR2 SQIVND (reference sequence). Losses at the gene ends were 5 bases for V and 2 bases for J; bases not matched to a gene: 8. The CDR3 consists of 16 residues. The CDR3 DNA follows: TGTGCCAGTAGTTCTCGCGGTAGCGGGACCTACAATGAGCAGTTCTTC. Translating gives CASSSRGSGTYNEQFF.